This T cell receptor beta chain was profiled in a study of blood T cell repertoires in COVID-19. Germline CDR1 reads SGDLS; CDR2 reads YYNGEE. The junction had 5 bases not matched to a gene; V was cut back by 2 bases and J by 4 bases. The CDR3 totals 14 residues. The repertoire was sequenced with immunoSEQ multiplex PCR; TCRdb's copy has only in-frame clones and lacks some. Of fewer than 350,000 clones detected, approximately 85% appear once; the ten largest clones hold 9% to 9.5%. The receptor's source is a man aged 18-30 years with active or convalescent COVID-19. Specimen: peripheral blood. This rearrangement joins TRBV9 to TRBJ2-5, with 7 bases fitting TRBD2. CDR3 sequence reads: CASSVTVAGETQYF. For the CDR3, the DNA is TGTGCCAGCAGCGTTACAGTAGCGGGAGAGACCCAGTACTTC.